This T cell receptor (beta chain) was documented in a study of T cell repertoires in cytomegalovirus infection. As for the study in general: Recently identified HLA-C-restricted CMV epitopes and well-studied HLA-B-restricted CMV epitopes were used by the study. CMV infection together with matching HLA type was indicated by public TCR beta signatures.

The CDR3 sequence is 15 residues long. Trimming shortened V by 0 bases and J by 6 bases, and 12 bases separated the two germline ends. Per germline, CDR1 LGHDT and CDR2 YNNKEL (reference sequence). Notes on this clonotype: No antigen is known for it.

TCRdb passed the reads through MiXCR, listing each CDR3 protein once. The table has approximately 910,000 distinct CDR3 sequences, roughly 30% seen once; the top ten hold around 15%. This chain connects TRBV3-1 to TRBJ2-1, with D possibly being TRBD1 (6 bases). The sequence came from a human donor in good health (CMV status not recorded). Some clones in this sample may be carry-over from other donors' samples. The source material was cultured CD8+ T cells from PBMCs, sampled from culture after CMV antigen stimulation. CDR3 DNA sequence: TGTGCCAGCAGCCAAGATCCACCAGGGGCCAATGAGCAGTTCTTC. Amino acids: CASSQDPPGANEQFF.